Here is one T cell receptor beta chain with its context. This entry comes from a study of blood T cell repertoires in COVID-19. In the study overall: Both acute and convalescent COVID-19 samples were obtained from the United States, Italy and Spain. From T cells, B-cell-depleted T cells, or PBMCs came the material, which was cDNA or gDNA.

Authors' processing steps: Amplifying reference gene primers gave estimates of nucleated cell counts. Using immunoSEQ multiplex PCR, the repertoire was profiled, and TCRdb retains in-frame clones only, with some absent. That table furnishes V, J and clone size, whereas the DNA furnished D and trimming. This sample has nearly 200,000 clones; 82% occur once, and the top ten carry 6.5% to 7%. The germline gives CDR1 MDHEN, CDR2 SYDVKM. Losses at the gene ends were 5 bases for V and 2 bases for J; bases not matched to a gene: 3. The CDR3 has 14 residues. The chain has TRBV28 and TRBJ1-5, with 7 nucleotides matching TRBD1. Sequencing was carried out using peripheral blood. This receptor was taken from a human donor with acute or convalescent COVID-19. The donor label of this sample is uncertain. In DNA form, the CDR3 reads TGTGCCAGCAGTCAAACAGGGGGCAATCAGCCCCAGCATTTT. Its protein product is CASSQTGGNQPQHF.